This passage covers 19 T cell receptor beta chains from one sample sequenced in a study of T cell repertoires in cytomegalovirus infection (dated by TCRdb to the late 2010s). Sequenced on an Illumina HiSeq 1500. The raw public reads went through TCRdb reprocessing: fastp at Q25, MiXCR clone calling, in-frame beta chains kept. Every CDR3 protein is listed once, alongside the most common genes and DNA of its rows. This sample comprises about 400,000 distinct CDR3 sequences, less than 20% of them detected only once. The leading ten clones occupy approximately 10% of the sample. Sequenced input: PBMCs. Every receptor here comes from a human donor in good health (CMV status not recorded). Some clones in this sample may be carry-over from other donors' samples.

This clonotype was detected ten times or more. The chain has TRBV7-8 and TRBJ2-7; a weak D match, TRBD2 (6 bases). The CDR3 loop spans 13 amino acids. Germline lookup yields CDR1 SGHVS and CDR2 FQNEAQ. V was pared by 7 bases and J by 9 bases, with 19 bases between. CDR3 in DNA: TGTGCCAGCAACGCGGGACCCAACTCTGGGCAGTACTTC. This encodes CASNAGPNSGQYF. Variable domain in full (rest from reference TRBV7-8 and TRBJ2-7): GAGVSQSPRYKVAKRGQDVALRCDPISGHVSLFWYQQALGQGPEFLTYFQNEAQLDKSGLPSDRFFAERPEGSVSTLKIQRTQQEDSAVYLCASNAGPNSGQYFGPGTRLTVT.

This clonotype was counted ten times or more. J is TRBJ1-2 and V is TRBV7-2; the D is unclear. Germline V gives CDR1 SGHTA, CDR2 FQGNSA. Trimming shortened V by 8 bases and J by 3 bases, and 16 bases separated the two germline ends. This CDR3 has 14 amino acids. CDR3 residues: CASLGGPTHYGYTF. The CDR3 nucleotides are TGTGCCAGCCTCGGCGGGCCCACCCACTATGGCTACACCTTC.

This clonotype showed up many times. The V call is TRBV6-1, the J call TRBJ2-3; D is perhaps TRBD1 (5 bases). From germline, CDR1 is MNHNS and CDR2 SASEGT. This CDR3 region has 14 residues. Trimming cost V 4 bases and J 2 bases, with 10 bases left between them. This chain's CDR3 is CASSGGVDTDTQYF. CDR3 DNA sequence: TGTGCCAGCAGTGGGGGCGTTGACACAGATACGCAGTATTTT.

In this sample, this clonotype turned up many times. The V and J genes are TRBV7-2 and TRBJ2-3; TRBD1 aligns across 10 bases. Per germline, CDR1 SGHTA and CDR2 FQGNSA. The J segment lost 5 bases and the V segment lost 5 bases, leaving 4 bases of the junction unmatched. The CDR3 length is 14 residues. CDR3 DNA: TGTGCCAGCAGCCGGGACAGGGGCATAGATACGCAGTATTTT. Protein sequence: CASSRDRGIDTQYF. The whole variable domain, filled in from reference TRBV7-2 and TRBJ2-3, reads GAGVSQSPSNKVTEKGKDVELRCDPISGHTALYWYRQSLGQGLEFLIYFQGNSAPDKSGLPSDRFSAERTGGSVSTLTIQRTQQEDSAVYLCASSRDRGIDTQYFGPGTRLTVL.

The V gene is TRBV28, the J gene TRBJ2-4; weak D call: TRBD2 (5 bases). This CDR3 contains 14 residues. V lost 6 bases, J lost 0 bases, and 9 bases lay in between. The germline gives CDR1 MDHEN, CDR2 SYDVKM. CDR3 protein: CASRDSLAKNIQYF. DNA for the CDR3: TGTGCCAGCAGGGACTCTCTAGCCAAAAACATTCAGTACTTC.

This clonotype has only a few counts. The V and J genes are TRBV29-1 and TRBJ2-5, with 9 bases matching TRBD1. The CDR3 spans 13 residues. Germline-derived CDR1 and CDR2 are SQVTM and ANQGSEA. The ends lost 6 bases at V and 5 bases at J; junction bases unmatched: 7. The CDR3 nucleotides read TGCAGCGTCCAAGGACAGGGGAAGGAGACCCAGTACTTC. It is translated as CSVQGQGKETQYF.

This clonotype occurred many times. V is TRBV12-3 or TRBV12-4 and J is TRBJ1-1, with TRBD1 matching 8 bases. This CDR3 spans 13 amino acids. V trimming: 6 bases; J trimming: 4 bases; junction bases outside the gene matches: 4. This chain's CDR3 is CASRDREGTEAFF. The CDR3 DNA is TGTGCCAGCAGGGACAGGGAAGGCACTGAAGCTTTCTTT.

This sequence joins TRBV25-1 and TRBJ1-1; D gene ambiguous. CDR1 is MGHDK, CDR2 SYGVNS, per germline. Trimming pared 6 bases from V and 1 base from J, leaving 18 bases between. CDR3 length equals 16 residues. The CDR3 DNA reads TGTGCCAGCAGGACCACCGAACCGGTTGGGAACACTGAAGCTTTCTTT. It translates to CASRTTEPVGNTEAFF.

To note about this clonotype: It may be a read error: a sequence one base away is much more abundant. J is TRBJ1-2 and V is TRBV7-2, with D possibly TRBD1 on 5 matching bases. Germline values: CDR1 SGHTA, CDR2 FQGNSA. There are 14 residues in the CDR3. The V end was cut by 4 bases, the J end by 7 bases, with 16 bases between. The CDR3 loop reads CASSSGRALCGYTF. For the CDR3, the DNA is TGTGCCAGCAGCTCAGGCAGGGCCCTCTGTGGCTACACCTTC.

The chain links TRBV19 to TRBJ1-5, with D perhaps matching TRBD1 (6 bases). Trimming shortened V by 4 bases and J by 0 bases, and 25 bases separated the two germline ends. The CDR3 loop spans 20 amino acids. Germline-derived CDR1 and CDR2 are LNHDA and SQIVND (reference sequence). The CDR3: CASSTQPGHRYSYSNQPQHF. Written as DNA, the CDR3 is TGTGCCAGTAGTACGCAACCGGGACACCGTTATTCCTATAGCAATCAGCCCCAGCATTTT.

This clonotype was counted between two and nine times. This rearrangement joins TRBV4-3 to TRBJ1-6; D is unresolved. This CDR3 is built from 14 residues. The V gene lost 2 bases and the J gene lost 10 bases, with 12 bases spanning the gap. Germline V lookup: CDR1 LGHNA, CDR2 YSLEER. The CDR3 loop reads CASSQSRTGSPLHF. The CDR3 DNA reads as TGCGCCAGCAGCCAATCCCGGACCGGGTCACCCCTCCACTTT.

The V gene is TRBV29-1, the J gene TRBJ2-6, with a tentative D call TRBD1 (6 bases). The CDR3 consists of 16 residues. V was cut by 4 bases and J by 0 bases, with 13 bases left in between. The germline V gene encodes CDR1 SQVTM and CDR2 ANQGSEA. Here the CDR3 reads CSVGAGGGSGANVLTF. CDR3 DNA: TGCAGCGTTGGAGCTGGGGGCGGCTCTGGGGCCAACGTCCTGACTTTC. Full variable domain (remainder filled in from reference TRBV29-1 and TRBJ2-6): SAVISQKPSRDICQRGTSLTIQCQVDSQVTMMFWYRQQPGQSLTLIATANQGSEATYESGFVIDKFPISRPNLTFSTLTVSNMSPEDSSIYLCSVGAGGGSGANVLTFGAGSRLTVL.

This clonotype was seen at least ten times. The V gene is TRBV28, the J gene TRBJ2-1; TRBD2 matches 8 bases. The length of the CDR3 is 15 residues. The junction had 11 bases not matched to a gene; V was cut back by 6 bases and J by 7 bases. The germline V gene encodes CDR1 MDHEN and CDR2 SYDVKM. CDR3 sequence reads: CASSLSGGALNEQFF. DNA for the CDR3: TGTGCCAGCAGCCTTTCCGGGGGGGCCTTGAATGAGCAGTTCTTC.

This clonotype occurred a few times. The chain links TRBV7-6 to TRBJ2-1; D is ambiguous. Germline lookup yields CDR1 SGHVS and CDR2 FNYEAQ. The CDR3 spans 13 residues. V lost 3 bases and J lost 8, with 11 bases in between. The CDR3 loop reads CASSFSSGDEQFF. The CDR3 DNA is TGTGCCAGCAGCTTCTCTTCGGGCGATGAGCAGTTCTTC.

The count of this clonotype is one. This could be a read error, since a much larger clone is one nucleotide away. The V call is TRBV18, the J call TRBJ1-2; TRBD1 is a possible D gene (5 bases). In germline, CDR1 is KGHSH, CDR2 LQKENI. The CDR3 runs 14 residues. The CDR3: CGSSPPGNNYGYTF. Written as DNA, the CDR3 is TGTGGCAGCTCACCCCCAGGGAACAACTATGGCTACACCTTC.

This clonotype was counted many times. V usage is TRBV7-2 and J usage is TRBJ1-6, with D unclear. The V and J ends lost 5 bases and 10 bases respectively, with 15 bases between them. Germline CDR1 is SGHTA and CDR2 is FQGNSA. The CDR3 has 14 amino acids. The CDR3 region is CASSIVGFGSPLHF. CDR3 nucleotide sequence: TGTGCCAGCAGCATAGTAGGGTTCGGGTCACCCCTCCACTTT. Supplemented by reference TRBV7-2 and TRBJ1-6, the full variable domain reads GAGVSQSPSNKVTEKGKDVELRCDPISGHTALYWYRQSLGQGLEFLIYFQGNSAPDKSGLPSDRFSAERTGGSVSTLTIQRTQQEDSAVYLCASSIVGFGSPLHFGNGTRLTVT.

This clonotype was detected many times. The V call is TRBV7-2, the J call TRBJ2-3; D unresolved. Trimming stripped 4 bases from V and 4 bases from J, with 9 bases between. This CDR3 comprises 13 residues. Germline V gives CDR1 SGHTA, CDR2 FQGNSA. The CDR3 DNA sequence: TGTGCCAGCAGCTCCCAGATCCCAGATACGCAGTATTTT. As protein: CASSSQIPDTQYF.

This clonotype was recorded a few times. The DNA for the CDR3 is TGTGCCAGCAAGAGGGACGGGAGCTCTGGAAACACCATATATTTT. Its protein is CASKRDGSSGNTIYF. This chain uses TRBV3-1 with TRBJ1-3; possible D gene TRBD1, 5 bases. V was shortened by 7 bases and J by 0 bases, with 13 bases between the two germline ends. Germline lookup yields CDR1 LGHDT and CDR2 YNNKEL (reference sequence). The CDR3 is 15 residues long.

This clonotype has a handful of counts. This sequence joins TRBV5-1 and TRBJ2-5; D ambiguous. From germline, CDR1 is SGHRS and CDR2 YFSETQ. The CDR3 covers 14 residues. Deletions cut 4 bases from V and 1 base from J, with 11 bases between. The CDR3 region has the DNA TGCGCCAGCAGCCGCCGGTTGGGCCAAGAGACCCAGTACTTC. It encodes CASSRRLGQETQYF.